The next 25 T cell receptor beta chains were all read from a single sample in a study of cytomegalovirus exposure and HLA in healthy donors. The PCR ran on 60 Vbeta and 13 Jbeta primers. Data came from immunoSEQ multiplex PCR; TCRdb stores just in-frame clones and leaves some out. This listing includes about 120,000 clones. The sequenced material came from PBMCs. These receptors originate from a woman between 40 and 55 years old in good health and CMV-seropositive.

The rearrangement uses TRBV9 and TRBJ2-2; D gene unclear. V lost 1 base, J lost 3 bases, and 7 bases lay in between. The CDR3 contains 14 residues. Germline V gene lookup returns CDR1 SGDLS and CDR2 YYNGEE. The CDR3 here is CASSVTPDTGELFF. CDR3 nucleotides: TGTGCCAGCAGCGTAACTCCGGACACCGGGGAGCTGTTTTTT.

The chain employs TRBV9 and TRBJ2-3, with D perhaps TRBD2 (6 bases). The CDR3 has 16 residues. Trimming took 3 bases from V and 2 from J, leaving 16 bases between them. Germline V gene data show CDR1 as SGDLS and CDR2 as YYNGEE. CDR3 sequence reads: CASSERAGINTDTQYF. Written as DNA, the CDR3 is TGTGCCAGCAGCGAAAGAGCGGGTATTAACACAGATACGCAGTATTTT.

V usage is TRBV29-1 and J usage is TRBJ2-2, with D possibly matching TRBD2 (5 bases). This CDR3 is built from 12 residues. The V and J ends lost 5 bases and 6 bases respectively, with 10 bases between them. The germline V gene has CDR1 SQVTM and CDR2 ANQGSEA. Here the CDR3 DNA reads TGCAGCGTTCGGGATAATGCCGGGGAGCTGTTTTTT. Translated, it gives CSVRDNAGELFF.

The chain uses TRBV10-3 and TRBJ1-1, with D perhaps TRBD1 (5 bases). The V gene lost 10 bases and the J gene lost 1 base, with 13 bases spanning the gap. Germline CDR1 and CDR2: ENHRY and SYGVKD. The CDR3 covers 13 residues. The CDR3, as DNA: TGTGCCACCACCGACAGAGGGAACACTGAAGCTTTCTTT. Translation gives CATTDRGNTEAFF.

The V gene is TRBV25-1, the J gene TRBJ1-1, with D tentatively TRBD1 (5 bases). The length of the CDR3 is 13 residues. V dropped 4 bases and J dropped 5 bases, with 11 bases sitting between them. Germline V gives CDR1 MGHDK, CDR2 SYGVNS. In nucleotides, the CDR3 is TGTGCCAGCAGTGCCTCAGGGTGGACTGAAGCTTTCTTT. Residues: CASSASGWTEAFF.

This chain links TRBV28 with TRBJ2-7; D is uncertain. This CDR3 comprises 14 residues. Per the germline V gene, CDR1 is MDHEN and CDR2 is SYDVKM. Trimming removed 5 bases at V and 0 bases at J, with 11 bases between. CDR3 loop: CASSPPAGSYEQYF. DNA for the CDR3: TGTGCCAGCAGTCCCCCGGCAGGCTCCTACGAGCAGTACTTC.

CDR3 nucleotides: TGTGCCACCAGCAGAGATTTAATGTCCGGACAGGGGGCCTTCTCTGGAAACACCATATATTTT. It yields the protein CATSRDLMSGQGAFSGNTIYF. The chain recombines TRBV15 with TRBJ1-3, with 11 bases that match TRBD1. This CDR3 region has 21 residues. Germline CDR1 is LNHNV and CDR2 is YYDKDF (reference sequence). With 0 bases clipped from V and 0 bases from J, the junction kept 13 bases outside the gene matches.

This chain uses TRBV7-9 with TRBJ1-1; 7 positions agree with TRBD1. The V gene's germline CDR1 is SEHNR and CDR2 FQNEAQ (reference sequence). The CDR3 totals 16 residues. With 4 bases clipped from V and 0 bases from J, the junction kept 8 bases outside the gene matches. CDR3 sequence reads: CASSSSDRRMNTEAFF. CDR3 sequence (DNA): TGTGCCAGCAGCTCTTCGGACAGGAGGATGAACACTGAAGCTTTCTTT.

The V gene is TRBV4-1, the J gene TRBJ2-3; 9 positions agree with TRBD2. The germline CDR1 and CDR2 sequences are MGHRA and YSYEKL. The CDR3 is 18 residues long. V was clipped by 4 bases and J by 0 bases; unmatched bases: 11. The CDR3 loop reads CASSLYVSGRSSTDTQYF. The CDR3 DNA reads TGCGCCAGCAGCCTATATGTGAGCGGGAGGTCAAGCACAGATACGCAGTATTTT.

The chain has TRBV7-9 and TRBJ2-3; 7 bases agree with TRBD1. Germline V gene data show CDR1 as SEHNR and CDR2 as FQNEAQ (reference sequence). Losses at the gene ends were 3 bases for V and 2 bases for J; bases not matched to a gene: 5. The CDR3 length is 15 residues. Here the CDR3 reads CASSFRDRDTDTQYF. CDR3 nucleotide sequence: TGTGCCAGCAGCTTTAGGGACAGAGACACAGATACGCAGTATTTT.

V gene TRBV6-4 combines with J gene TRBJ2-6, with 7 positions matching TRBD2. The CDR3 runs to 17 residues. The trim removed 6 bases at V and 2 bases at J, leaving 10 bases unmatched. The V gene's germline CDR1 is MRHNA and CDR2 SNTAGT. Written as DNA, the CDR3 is TGTGCCAGCAGCTCAGGCGGGAGTATCCCTGGGGCCAACGTCCTGACTTTC. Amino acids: CASSSGGSIPGANVLTF.

The CDR3 reads CASSLSNREYF. The CDR3 nucleotides are TGCGCCAGCAGCTTGAGTAACAGGGAATACTTC. The rearrangement uses TRBV5-1 and TRBJ2-4; D perhaps matches TRBD1 (6 bases). This CDR3 region has 11 residues. Germline V gene sequence: CDR1 SGHRS, CDR2 YFSETQ. V dropped 1 base and J dropped 16 bases, with 12 bases sitting between them.

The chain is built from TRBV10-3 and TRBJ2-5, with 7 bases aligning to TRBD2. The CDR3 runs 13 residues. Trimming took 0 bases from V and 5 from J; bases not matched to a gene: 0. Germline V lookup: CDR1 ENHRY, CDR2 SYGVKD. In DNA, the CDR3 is TGTGCCATCAGTGAGTCGGGGGGGGAGACCCAGTACTTC. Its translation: CAISESGGETQYF.

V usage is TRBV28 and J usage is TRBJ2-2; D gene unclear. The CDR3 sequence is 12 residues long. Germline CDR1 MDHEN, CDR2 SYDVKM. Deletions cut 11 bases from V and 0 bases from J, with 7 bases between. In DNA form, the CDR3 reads TGTGCCGCCTATCCGAACACCGGGGAGCTGTTTTTT. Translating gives CAAYPNTGELFF.

Here the CDR3 DNA reads TGTGCCAGCAGCCTGGATGGGGGCGCATCAAGTGGCTACACCTTC. Translated, it gives CASSLDGGASSGYTF. This chain uses TRBV7-2 with TRBJ1-2, with D perhaps TRBD1 (6 bases). Germline CDR1 SGHTA, CDR2 FQGNSA. There are 15 residues in the CDR3. V shed 5 bases and J shed 7 bases, with 20 bases lying between them.

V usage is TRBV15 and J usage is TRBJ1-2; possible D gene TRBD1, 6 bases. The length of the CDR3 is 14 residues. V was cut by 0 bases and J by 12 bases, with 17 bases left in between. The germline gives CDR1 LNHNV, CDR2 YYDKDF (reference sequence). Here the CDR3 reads CATSREDGTSKHTF. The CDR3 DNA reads TGTGCCACCAGCAGAGAAGACGGGACATCTAAACACACCTTC. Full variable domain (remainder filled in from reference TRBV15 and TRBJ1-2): DAMVIQNPRYQVTQFGKPVTLSCSQTLNHNVMYWYQQKSSQAPKLLFHYYDKDFNNEADTPDNFQSRRPNTSFCFLDIRSPGLGDTAMYLCATSREDGTSKHTFGSGTRLTVV.

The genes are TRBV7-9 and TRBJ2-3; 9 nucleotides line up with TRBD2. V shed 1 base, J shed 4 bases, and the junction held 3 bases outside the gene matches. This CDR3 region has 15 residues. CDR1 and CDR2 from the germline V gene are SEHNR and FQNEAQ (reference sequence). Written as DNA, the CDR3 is TGTGCCAGCAGCTTAGTTAGCGGGAGTGCAGATACGCAGTATTTT. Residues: CASSLVSGSADTQYF.

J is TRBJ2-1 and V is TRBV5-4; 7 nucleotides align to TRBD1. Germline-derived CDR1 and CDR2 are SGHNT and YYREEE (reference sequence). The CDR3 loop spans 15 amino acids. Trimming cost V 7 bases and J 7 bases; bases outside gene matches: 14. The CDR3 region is CASGPPGTAENEQFF. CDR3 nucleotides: TGTGCCAGCGGTCCTCCCGGGACAGCGGAGAATGAGCAGTTCTTC.

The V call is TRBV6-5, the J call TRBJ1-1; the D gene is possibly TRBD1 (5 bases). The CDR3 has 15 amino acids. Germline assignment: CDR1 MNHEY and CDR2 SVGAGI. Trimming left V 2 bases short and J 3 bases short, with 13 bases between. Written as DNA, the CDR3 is TGTGCCAGCAGTTACGGGGCTGGAAGGGACACTGAAGCTTTCTTT. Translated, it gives CASSYGAGRDTEAFF.

The CDR3 protein is CASSLLGTPDEGYTF. DNA for the CDR3: TGTGCCAGCAGTTTATTGGGGACACCTGATGAGGGCTACACCTTC. This sequence joins TRBV28 and TRBJ1-2; weak D call: TRBD1 (6 bases). This CDR3 region has 15 residues. Germline values: CDR1 MDHEN, CDR2 SYDVKM. Trimming cost V 1 base and J 8 bases, with 17 bases left between them.

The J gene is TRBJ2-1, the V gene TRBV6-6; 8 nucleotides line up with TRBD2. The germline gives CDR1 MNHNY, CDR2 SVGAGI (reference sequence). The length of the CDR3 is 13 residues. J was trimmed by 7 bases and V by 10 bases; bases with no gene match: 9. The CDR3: CAISGGIRNEQFF. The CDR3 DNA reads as TGTGCCATCAGCGGGGGTATCAGGAATGAGCAGTTCTTC.

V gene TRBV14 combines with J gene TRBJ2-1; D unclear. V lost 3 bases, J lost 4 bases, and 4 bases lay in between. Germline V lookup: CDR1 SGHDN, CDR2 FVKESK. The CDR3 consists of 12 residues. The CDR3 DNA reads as TGTGCCAGCAGCCACAGATACAATGAGCAGTTCTTC. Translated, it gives CASSHRYNEQFF.

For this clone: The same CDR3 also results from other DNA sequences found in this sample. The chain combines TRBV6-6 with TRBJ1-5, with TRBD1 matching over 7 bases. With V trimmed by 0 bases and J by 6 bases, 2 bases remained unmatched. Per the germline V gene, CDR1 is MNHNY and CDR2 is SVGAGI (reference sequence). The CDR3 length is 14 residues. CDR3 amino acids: CASSYSGGGQPQHF. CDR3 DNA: TGTGCCAGCAGTTACTCAGGGGGCGGTCAGCCCCAGCATTTT.

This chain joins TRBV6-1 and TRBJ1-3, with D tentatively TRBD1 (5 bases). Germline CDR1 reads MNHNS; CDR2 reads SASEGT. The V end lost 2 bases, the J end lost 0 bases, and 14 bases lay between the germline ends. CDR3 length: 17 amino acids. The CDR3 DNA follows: TGTGCCAGCAGTGAAAACACAGGATCTAGCTCTGGAAACACCATATATTTT. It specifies CASSENTGSSSGNTIYF.

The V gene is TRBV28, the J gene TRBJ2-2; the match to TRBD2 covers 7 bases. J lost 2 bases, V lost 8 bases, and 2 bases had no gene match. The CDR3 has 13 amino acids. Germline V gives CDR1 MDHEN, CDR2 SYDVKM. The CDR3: CASGGGNTGELFF. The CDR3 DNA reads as TGTGCCAGCGGGGGGGGAAACACCGGGGAGCTGTTTTTT.